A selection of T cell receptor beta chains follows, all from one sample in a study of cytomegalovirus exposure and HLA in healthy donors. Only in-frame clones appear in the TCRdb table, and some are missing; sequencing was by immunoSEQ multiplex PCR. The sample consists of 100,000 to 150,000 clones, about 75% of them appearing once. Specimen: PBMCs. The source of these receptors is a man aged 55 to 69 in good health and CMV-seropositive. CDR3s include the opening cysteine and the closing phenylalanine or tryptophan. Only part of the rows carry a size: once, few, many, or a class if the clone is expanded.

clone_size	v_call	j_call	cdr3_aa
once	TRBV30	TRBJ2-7	CAWSVVPRRRPYEQYF
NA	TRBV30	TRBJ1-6	CAWSALPGGGNSPLHF
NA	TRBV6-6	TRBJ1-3	CASSYSQGSGNTIYF
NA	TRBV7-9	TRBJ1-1	CASSPAPGQGVAEAFF
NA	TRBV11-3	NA	CASSLDEQYF
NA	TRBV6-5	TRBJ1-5	CASSRTAREPQHF
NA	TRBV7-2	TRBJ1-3	CASSFAGPGNTIYF
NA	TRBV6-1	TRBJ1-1	CASVHRVLNTEAFF
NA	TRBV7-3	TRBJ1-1	CASSLNRVTEAFF
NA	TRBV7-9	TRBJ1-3	CASSSRGMESGNTIYF
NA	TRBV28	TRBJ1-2	CASSLTGGRNYGYTF
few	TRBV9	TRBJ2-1	CASSVGLAGYIESSYNEQFF
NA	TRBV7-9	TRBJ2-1	CASSSTGTSGYNEQFF
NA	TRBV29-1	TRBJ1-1	CSAQGNTEAFF
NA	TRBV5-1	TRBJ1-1	CASSLIGTDTEAFF
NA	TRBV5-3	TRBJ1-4	CARSFALTTNEKLFF
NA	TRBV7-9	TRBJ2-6	CASSLVGASSGANVLTF
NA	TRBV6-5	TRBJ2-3	CASSYPGTDTQYF
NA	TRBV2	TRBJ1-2	CASSEPSRPPEPGIRYGYTF
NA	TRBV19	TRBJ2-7	CASSPGAGVREQYF
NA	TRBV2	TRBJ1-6	CASRVGGNSPLHF
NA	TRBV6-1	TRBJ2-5	CASSPLSRTQYF
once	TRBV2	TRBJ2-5	CASSVLLAGVDGETQYF
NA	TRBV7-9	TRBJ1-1	CASSPGTENTEAFF
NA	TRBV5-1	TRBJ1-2	CASSLETGQGFYGYTF
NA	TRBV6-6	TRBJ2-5	CASSNPEASETQYF
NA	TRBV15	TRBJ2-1	CATSRRTGTSNEQFF
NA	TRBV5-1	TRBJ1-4	CASSFEVGNEKLFF
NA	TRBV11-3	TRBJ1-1	CASSIGQNTEAFF
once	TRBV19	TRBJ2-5	CASSIRGQFQETQYF
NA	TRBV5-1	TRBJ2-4	CASSFNGGAGNIQYF
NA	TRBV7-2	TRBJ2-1	CASSRVGRSLKGNEQFF
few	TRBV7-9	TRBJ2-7	CASSTDRGRTRYEQYF
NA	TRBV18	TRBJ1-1	CASSPTGPPNTEAFF
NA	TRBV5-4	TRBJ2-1	CASTPDTSSYNEQFF
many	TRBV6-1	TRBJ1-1	CASSLNRAATEAFF
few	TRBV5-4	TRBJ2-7	CASSLPTTYEQYF
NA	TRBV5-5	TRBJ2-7	CASSLFTGGGSIDEQYF
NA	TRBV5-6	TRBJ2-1	CASRLAGVNEQFF
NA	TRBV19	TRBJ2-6	CASSMTGTGGLGANVLTF
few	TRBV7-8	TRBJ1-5	CASSFLQGDQPQHF
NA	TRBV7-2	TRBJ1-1	CASSKTGIQAFF
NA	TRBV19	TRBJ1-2	CASTGTPREGYGYTF
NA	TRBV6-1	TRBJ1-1	CASSELAGAFF
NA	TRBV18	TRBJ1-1	CASSPIQGALNTEAFF
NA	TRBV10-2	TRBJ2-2	CASSPAGGHTGELFF
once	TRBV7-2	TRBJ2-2	CASSLQGIGELFF
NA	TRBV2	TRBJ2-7	CAGGQGIFESSYEQYF
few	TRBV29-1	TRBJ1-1	CSVEDPGRENTEAFF
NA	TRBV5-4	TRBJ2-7	CASSLGGDRGHYEQYF
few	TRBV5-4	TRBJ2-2	CASSQTSGRASTGELFF
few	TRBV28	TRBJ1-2	CASSHNRGTRTVGYTF
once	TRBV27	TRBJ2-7	CASSLGQGMSYEQYF
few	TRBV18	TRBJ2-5	CASSPPGQETQYF
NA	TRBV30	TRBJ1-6	CAWSVEIISPIRGSPLHF
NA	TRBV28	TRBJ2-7	CASVSGTSGSASEQYF
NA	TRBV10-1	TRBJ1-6	CASSESYAAPGRDSPLHF